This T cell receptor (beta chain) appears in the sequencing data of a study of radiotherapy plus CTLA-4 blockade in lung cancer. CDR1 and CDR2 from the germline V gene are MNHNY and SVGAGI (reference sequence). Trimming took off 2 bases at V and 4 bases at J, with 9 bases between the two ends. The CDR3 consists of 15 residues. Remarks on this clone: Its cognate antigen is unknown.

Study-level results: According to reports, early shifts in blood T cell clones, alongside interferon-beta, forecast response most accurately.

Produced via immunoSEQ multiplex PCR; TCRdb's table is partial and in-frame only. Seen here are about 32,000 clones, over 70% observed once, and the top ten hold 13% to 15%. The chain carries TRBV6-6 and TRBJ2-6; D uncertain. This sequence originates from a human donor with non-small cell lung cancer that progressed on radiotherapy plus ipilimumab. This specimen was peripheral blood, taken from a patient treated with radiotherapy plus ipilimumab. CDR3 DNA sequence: TGTGCCAGCAGTTACGAGTGGACCGGGGCCAACGTCCTGACTTTC. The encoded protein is CASSYEWTGANVLTF.